This T cell receptor beta chain originates from a study of T cell clones after liver transplantation. About the study: In this trial, immunosuppression withdrawal was attempted within 2 years of liver transplant. Subjects received no induction therapy and standard immunosuppression until randomization at 12-24 months post-transplant.

About this clone: What it recognizes is unknown.

TCRdb's copy holds only in-frame clones and misses some; the assay was immunoSEQ multiplex PCR. The repertoire holds more than 70,000 clones, with roughly 83% as singletons. In germline, CDR1 is LGHNA, CDR2 YNFKEQ. V was clipped by 0 bases and J by 3 bases, with 6 bases between them. The CDR3 sequence is 14 residues long. General study results and limits: Conclusions were preliminary, with small, heterogeneous patient groups.

The gene calls are TRBV4-2 and TRBJ2-1; D is ambiguous. The sequencing used CD4+ T cells from blood, collected at the 22-month timepoint. The sequence was obtained from a human patient who received a liver transplant. Some T cells may possibly be graft donor cells. The CDR3 DNA reads TGTGCCAGCAGCCAAGAGAATAGCTACAATGAGCAGTTCTTC. This encodes CASSQENSYNEQFF.